The rows below give T cell receptor beta chains drawn from one sample of a study of identical twins. TCRdb used MiXCR to reprocess the 5' RACE reads, holding one entry per CDR3 protein. The data contain a few hundred thousand distinct CDR3 sequences, around a sixth of them singletons. Sequencing used naive T cells sorted from blood. The source is a man in his fifties in good health. Each CDR3 is given with its conserved first and last residue.

j_gene: TRBJ2-7; v_gene: TRBV29-1; CDR3aa: CSVGERGSEQYF
j_gene: TRBJ2-5; v_gene: TRBV3-1; CDR3aa: CASSTSGVETQYF
j_gene: TRBJ2-7; v_gene: TRBV7-2; CDR3aa: CASSLGLAGDHEQYF
j_gene: TRBJ2-3; v_gene: TRBV12-3/TRBV12-4; CDR3aa: CASSLGSGGAGNTQYF
j_gene: TRBJ2-2; v_gene: TRBV4-3; CDR3aa: CASSQANAGELFF
j_gene: TRBJ2-1; v_gene: TRBV12-3/TRBV12-4; CDR3aa: CASTPSGQEDNEQFF
j_gene: TRBJ1-6; v_gene: TRBV7-9; CDR3aa: CASKGDGHNSPLHF
j_gene: TRBJ2-1; v_gene: TRBV9; CDR3aa: CASSALAGFYNEQFF
j_gene: TRBJ2-2; v_gene: TRBV5-1; CDR3aa: CASSPGQMNTGELFF
j_gene: TRBJ2-1; v_gene: TRBV20-1; CDR3aa: CSARTGGGYNEQFF
j_gene: TRBJ2-7; v_gene: TRBV20-1; CDR3aa: CSAARTGGYEQYF
j_gene: TRBJ1-1; v_gene: TRBV5-1; CDR3aa: CASSRSDTVNTEAFF
j_gene: TRBJ1-2; v_gene: TRBV6-2/TRBV6-3; CDR3aa: CASNTRTRDNYGYTF
j_gene: TRBJ2-7; v_gene: TRBV4-3; CDR3aa: CASSQRDSYEQYF
j_gene: TRBJ1-2; v_gene: TRBV12-3/TRBV12-4; CDR3aa: CAGSLSSWDSYGYTF
j_gene: TRBJ2-3; v_gene: TRBV2; CDR3aa: CASRLGQGATDTQYF
j_gene: TRBJ2-6; v_gene: TRBV6-2/TRBV6-3; CDR3aa: CASSYEESGANVLTF
j_gene: TRBJ1-5; v_gene: TRBV6-2/TRBV6-3; CDR3aa: CASSYVSNQPQHF
j_gene: TRBJ2-1; v_gene: TRBV12-3/TRBV12-4; CDR3aa: CASSASGHASGNEQFF
j_gene: TRBJ1-2; v_gene: TRBV6-5; CDR3aa: CASSYIGGQYYGYTF
j_gene: TRBJ2-3; v_gene: TRBV5-6; CDR3aa: CASSLRTSPPDTQYF
j_gene: TRBJ2-1; v_gene: TRBV6-2/TRBV6-3; CDR3aa: CASSYHPQGVFSYNEQFF
j_gene: TRBJ2-1; v_gene: TRBV7-9; CDR3aa: CASSLPGTSGKQFF